This TCR beta chain was identified during a study of T-cell reconstitution after alpha-beta-depleted transplantation in children. During its preparation, the TCRbeta library received unique molecular identifiers. TCRdb independently ran MiXCR on the PCR reads; one entry per CDR3 protein. The profile shows fewer than 250,000 distinct CDR3 sequences, approximately 15% of them singletons. Of note for this clonotype: Its cognate antigen is unknown.

The study's findings and limits: Expanded graft clones numbering several hundred reportedly gave rise to alpha-beta T cells about two months after transplant. Newly produced T cells mostly accounted for T-cell counts and diversity one year post-transplant. The study traced high day-60 TCRbeta diversity in some patients to surviving recipient T cells and thymic progenitors.

The specimen comprised PBMCs, mostly from graft donor cells, sampled 360 days after TCRalphabeta/CD19-depleted stem cell transplant. The clonotype was recovered from a male patient under 10 years old who had a stem cell transplant for acute lymphoblastic leukemia, so the T cells may come from the graft donor.

CDR3 DNA sequence: TGCAGCGTTGAACTAGCGGGAGGCAATGAGCAGTTCTTC. It translates to CSVELAGGNEQFF. The genes are TRBV29-1 and TRBJ2-1; 11 bases are a match to TRBD2. The CDR3 runs 13 residues. The germline V gene has CDR1 SQVTM and CDR2 ANQGSEA. V dropped 2 bases and J dropped 6; count of bases not matched to a gene: 0.